This T cell receptor (beta chain) emerged from a study of PD-1 blockade in classical Hodgkin lymphoma. This CDR3 is built from 14 residues. Per the germline V gene, CDR1 is LNHDA and CDR2 is SQIVND (reference sequence). The germline V and J ends were trimmed by 5 bases and 6 bases, with 14 bases remaining between them. Clones were sequenced by immunoSEQ multiplex PCR, and TCRdb holds only the in-frame ones, with some missing. The sample shows some 18,000 clones, more than 65% of them seen only once. As for time point: cycle 4 day 1 (C4D1), after 6 weeks of nivolumab. Patients all relapsed after autologous stem cell transplantation, and there was variation in brentuximab vedotin exposure.

Sequenced here: peripheral blood mononuclear cells (PBMCs), sampled before the fourth cycle of nivolumab. This chain links TRBV19 with TRBJ2-1; D remains ambiguous. The receptor's source is a human donor with classical Hodgkin lymphoma. The DNA of the CDR3 is TGTGCCAGTAGTGCCCGGCTAGAGTCCAATGAGCAGTTCTTC. Translating it yields CASSARLESNEQFF. Together with reference TRBV19 and TRBJ2-1, the CDR3 gives the full variable domain: DGGITQSPKYLFRKEGQNVTLSCEQNLNHDAMYWYRQDPGQGLRLIYYSQIVNDFQKGDIAEGYSVSREKKESFPLTVTSAQKNPTAFYLCASSARLESNEQFFGPGTRLTVL.